The next 14 T cell receptor beta chains were all read from a single sample in a study of cytomegalovirus exposure and HLA in healthy donors (dated by TCRdb to about 2017). Library generation was performed with the immunoSEQ multiplex PCR assay. The multiplex PCR relied on a mix of 60 forward primers for TCR Vbeta segments and 13 reverse primers for TCR Jbeta segments. This is the immuneACCESS table as TCRdb keeps it, with only in-frame sequences that have V and J called. A part of the clones is gone; compared with another copy, unresolved V genes explain less than half, and the rest is unexplained. This sample comprises 150,000 to 200,000 clones, roughly 83% of them detected only once. The ten largest clones represent 1.5% to 2% of the sample. Sequenced input: PBMCs. Receptor source: a woman aged 45-59 years in good health and CMV-seronegative.

This clone was counted a few times. The rearrangement links TRBV5-4 to TRBJ1-2; TRBD1 agrees at 10 bases. Germline-derived CDR1 and CDR2 are SGHNT and YYREEE (reference sequence). This CDR3 spans 14 amino acids. V lost 3 bases to trimming and J lost 2 bases; unmatched junction nucleotides: 1. The CDR3 coding sequence is TGTGCCAGCAGCTCGGGACAGGGGAACTATGGCTACACCTTC. As protein: CASSSGQGNYGYTF.

The chain recombines TRBV7-9 with TRBJ1-1; D is unclear. This CDR3 is 14 amino acids long. Germline V lookup: CDR1 SEHNR, CDR2 FQNEAQ (reference sequence). V was trimmed by 2 bases and J by 4 bases, leaving 11 bases between them. CDR3 nucleotides: TGTGCCAGCAGCTTATCGGCCGGGATCACTGAAGCTTTCTTT. Encoded protein: CASSLSAGITEAFF.

The rearrangement uses TRBV27 and TRBJ2-1, with a weak D call TRBD1 (5 bases). The CDR3 extends over 14 amino acids. V dropped 5 bases and J dropped 15 bases, with 23 bases sitting between them. CDR1 and CDR2 (germline): MNHEY, SMNVEV (reference sequence). The CDR3 coding sequence is TGTGCCAGCAGTCGACAGCAAACTAATGCTGGACCGTTCTTC. It is translated as CASSRQQTNAGPFF.

This clone occurred a few times. The chain links TRBV4-1 to TRBJ1-4; possible D gene TRBD1, 6 bases. V was cut by 5 bases and J by 12 bases, with 13 bases left in between. CDR1 and CDR2 from the germline V gene are MGHRA and YSYEKL. This CDR3 contains 12 residues. The CDR3 loop is CASSYLTGELFF. CDR3 coding DNA: TGCGCCAGCAGCTATTTGACAGGAGAACTGTTTTTT.

The rearrangement joins TRBV5-4 to TRBJ2-1; 8 nucleotides match TRBD2. V was pared by 0 bases and J by 9 bases, with 5 bases of the junction left unmatched. The CDR3 sequence is 14 residues long. Per the germline V gene, CDR1 is SGHNT and CDR2 is YYREEE (reference sequence). The chain's CDR3 is CASSLAGGLGEQFF. CDR3 bases: TGTGCCAGCAGCTTGGCGGGAGGGCTGGGTGAGCAGTTCTTC.

In its sample, this clone was seen a few times. V usage is TRBV6-6 and J usage is TRBJ2-1; TRBD2 matches 9 bases. Trimming took 2 bases from V and 5 from J; bases not matched to a gene: 7. Per the germline V gene, CDR1 is MNHNY and CDR2 is SVGAGI (reference sequence). The CDR3 has 16 residues. CDR3 in DNA: TGTGCCAGCAGTTACCAAGGGACTAGCAATCACAATGAGCAGTTCTTC. It codes for CASSYQGTSNHNEQFF.

The rearrangement links TRBV19 to TRBJ2-1; 14 bases match TRBD2. Per germline, CDR1 LNHDA and CDR2 SQIVND (reference sequence). V was clipped by 6 bases and J by 4 bases; unmatched bases: 11. The CDR3 consists of 18 residues. In nucleotides, the CDR3 is TGTGCCAGTAGGACTAGCGGGAGGGCTCTTGAATCATACAATGAGCAGTTCTTC. This codes for CASRTSGRALESYNEQFF.

This clone has a handful of counts. The chain employs TRBV7-2 and TRBJ1-3; maybe TRBD1 (5 bases). The germline V gene encodes CDR1 SGHTA and CDR2 FQGNSA. V was shortened by 1 base and J by 0 bases, with 7 bases between the two germline ends. This CDR3 spans 15 amino acids. CDR3: CASSLGGVSGNTIYF. The CDR3 DNA reads as TGTGCCAGCAGCTTAGGGGGCGTCTCTGGAAACACCATATATTTT.

The chain is built from TRBV6-5 and TRBJ2-1; 9 positions match TRBD1. Germline trimming cut 6 bases from V and 2 bases from J; bases unmatched to any gene: 5. CDR1 and CDR2 (germline): MNHEY, SVGAGI. This CDR3 is built from 15 residues. CDR3 in amino acids: CASRYDRGTYNEQFF. Here the CDR3 DNA reads TGTGCCAGCAGGTACGACAGGGGGACCTACAATGAGCAGTTCTTC.

CDR3 DNA: TGTGCCAGCATCCCGCGGACAGTCTCTAACTCTGGAAACACCATATATTTT. It encodes CASIPRTVSNSGNTIYF. The J gene is TRBJ1-3, the V gene TRBV28, with D perhaps TRBD1 (6 bases). The ends were cut back, 7 bases at V and 0 bases at J, with 19 bases in the middle. Germline CDR1 MDHEN, CDR2 SYDVKM. The CDR3 sequence is 17 residues long.

This rearrangement joins TRBV19 to TRBJ1-6; D is perhaps TRBD1 (5 bases). The CDR3 loop spans 15 amino acids. Germline V gene sequence: CDR1 LNHDA, CDR2 SQIVND (reference sequence). V was pared by 0 bases and J by 9 bases, with 12 bases between. The CDR3 sequence: CASSIDGGLSSPLHF. The CDR3 DNA is TGTGCCAGTAGTATAGATGGGGGGTTAAGTTCACCCCTCCACTTT.

V and J are TRBV5-1 and TRBJ1-1; D ambiguous. The CDR3 contains 15 residues. Germline values: CDR1 SGHRS, CDR2 YFSETQ. V lost 0 bases and J 5 bases, leaving 14 bases between the germline ends. CDR3 sequence: CASSLGPRVETEAFF. As DNA, the CDR3 is TGCGCCAGCAGCTTGGGGCCGCGGGTGGAAACTGAAGCTTTCTTT.

The chain couples TRBV6-5 to TRBJ1-5; D uncertain. CDR3 length: 15 residues. Germline V gene data show CDR1 as MNHEY and CDR2 as SVGAGI. V was clipped by 6 bases and J by 3 bases, with 15 bases between them. The CDR3 bases are TGTGCCAGCAGGGCGGACTCTACCGCCAATCAGCCCCAGCATTTT. Residues: CASRADSTANQPQHF.

This clone came up a few times. The J gene is TRBJ1-1, the V gene TRBV7-3, with TRBD1 matching 9 bases. CDR1 is SGHTA, CDR2 FQGTGA, per germline. V lost 5 bases, J lost 7 bases, and 5 bases stayed unmatched. The CDR3 length is 13 residues. The CDR3 sequence: CASSVYRGREAFF. CDR3 nucleotide sequence: TGTGCCAGCAGCGTATACAGGGGGCGTGAAGCTTTCTTT. The whole variable domain, filled in from reference TRBV7-3 and TRBJ1-1, reads GAGVSQTPSNKVTEKGKYVELRCDPISGHTALYWYRQSLGQGPEFLIYFQGTGAADDSGLPNDRFFAVRPEGSVSTLKIQRTERGDSAVYLCASSVYRGREAFFGQGTRLTVV.